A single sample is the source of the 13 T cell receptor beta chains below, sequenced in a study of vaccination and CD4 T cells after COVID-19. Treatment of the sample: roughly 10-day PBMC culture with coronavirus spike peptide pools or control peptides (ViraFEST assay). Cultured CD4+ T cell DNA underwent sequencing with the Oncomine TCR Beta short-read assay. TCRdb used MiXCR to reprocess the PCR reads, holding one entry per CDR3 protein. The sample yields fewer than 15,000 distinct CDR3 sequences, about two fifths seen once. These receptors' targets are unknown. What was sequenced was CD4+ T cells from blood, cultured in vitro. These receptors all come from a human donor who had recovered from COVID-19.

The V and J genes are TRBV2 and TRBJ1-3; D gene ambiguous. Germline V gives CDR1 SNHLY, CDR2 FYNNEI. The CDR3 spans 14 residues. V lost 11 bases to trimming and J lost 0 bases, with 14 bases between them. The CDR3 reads CALFSDNSGNTIYF. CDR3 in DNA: TGTGCCCTCTTTTCAGACAACTCTGGAAACACCATATATTTT.

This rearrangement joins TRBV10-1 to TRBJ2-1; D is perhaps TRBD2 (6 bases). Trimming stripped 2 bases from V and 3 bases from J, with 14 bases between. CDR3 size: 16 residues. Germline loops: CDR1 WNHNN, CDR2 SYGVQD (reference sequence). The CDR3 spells CASSENPPGDYNEQFF. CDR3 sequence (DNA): TGCGCCAGCAGTGAGAATCCCCCGGGGGACTACAATGAGCAGTTCTTC.

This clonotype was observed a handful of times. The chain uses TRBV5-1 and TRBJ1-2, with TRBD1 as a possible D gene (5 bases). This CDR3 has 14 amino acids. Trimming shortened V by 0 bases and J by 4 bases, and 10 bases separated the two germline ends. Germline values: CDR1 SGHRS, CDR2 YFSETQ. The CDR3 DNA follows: TGCGCCAGCAGCTTGGGTGAGGGGACCTATGGCTACACCTTC. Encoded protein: CASSLGEGTYGYTF.

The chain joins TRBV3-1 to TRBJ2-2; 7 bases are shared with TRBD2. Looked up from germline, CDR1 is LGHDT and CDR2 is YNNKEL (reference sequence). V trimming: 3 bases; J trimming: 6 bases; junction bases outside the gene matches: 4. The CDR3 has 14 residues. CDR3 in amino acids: CASSQGRAPGELFF. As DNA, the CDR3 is TGTGCCAGCAGCCAGGGGAGGGCCCCCGGGGAGCTGTTTTTT.

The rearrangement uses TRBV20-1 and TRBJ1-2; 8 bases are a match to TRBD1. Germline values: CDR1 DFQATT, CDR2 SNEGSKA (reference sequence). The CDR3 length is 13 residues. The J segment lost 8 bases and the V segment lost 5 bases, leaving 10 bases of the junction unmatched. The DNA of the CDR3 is TGCAGTGCTTATGGACAGGGTTTAAGAGGCTACACCTTC. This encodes CSAYGQGLRGYTF.

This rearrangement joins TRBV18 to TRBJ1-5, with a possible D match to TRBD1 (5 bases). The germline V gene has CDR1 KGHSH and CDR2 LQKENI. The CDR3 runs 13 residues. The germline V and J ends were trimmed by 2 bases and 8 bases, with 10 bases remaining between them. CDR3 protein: CASSPGGGEPQHF. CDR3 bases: TGTGCCAGCTCACCAGGGGGTGGGGAGCCCCAGCATTTT.

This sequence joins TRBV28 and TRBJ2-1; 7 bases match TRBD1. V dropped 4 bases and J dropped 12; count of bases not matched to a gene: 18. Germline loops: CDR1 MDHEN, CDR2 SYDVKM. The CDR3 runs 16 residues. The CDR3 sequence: CASSSSPGQSKSRQFF. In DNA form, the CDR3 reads TGTGCCAGCAGTTCCAGTCCGGGACAGAGCAAGTCCAGGCAGTTCTTC.

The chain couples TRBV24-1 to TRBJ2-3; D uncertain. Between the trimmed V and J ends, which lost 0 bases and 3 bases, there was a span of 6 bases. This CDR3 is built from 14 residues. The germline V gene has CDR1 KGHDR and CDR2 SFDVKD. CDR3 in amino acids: CATSDLRATDTQYF. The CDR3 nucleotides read TGTGCCACCAGTGATTTGAGGGCGACAGATACGCAGTATTTT.

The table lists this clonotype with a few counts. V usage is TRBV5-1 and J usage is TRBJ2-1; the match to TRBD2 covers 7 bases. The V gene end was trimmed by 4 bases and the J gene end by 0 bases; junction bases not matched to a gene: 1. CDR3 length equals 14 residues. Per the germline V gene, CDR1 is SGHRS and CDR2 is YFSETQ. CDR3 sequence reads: CASSGGGSYNEQFF. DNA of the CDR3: TGCGCCAGCAGCGGGGGGGGCTCCTACAATGAGCAGTTCTTC.

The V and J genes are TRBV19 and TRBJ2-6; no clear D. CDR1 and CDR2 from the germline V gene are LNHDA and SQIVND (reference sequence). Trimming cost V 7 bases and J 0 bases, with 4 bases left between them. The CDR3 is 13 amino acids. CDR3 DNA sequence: TGTGCCAGTACAGACTCTGGGGCCAACGTCCTGACTTTC. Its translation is CASTDSGANVLTF. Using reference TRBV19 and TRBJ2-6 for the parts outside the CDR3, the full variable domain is DGGITQSPKYLFRKEGQNVTLSCEQNLNHDAMYWYRQDPGQGLRLIYYSQIVNDFQKGDIAEGYSVSREKKESFPLTVTSAQKNPTAFYLCASTDSGANVLTFGAGSRLTVL.

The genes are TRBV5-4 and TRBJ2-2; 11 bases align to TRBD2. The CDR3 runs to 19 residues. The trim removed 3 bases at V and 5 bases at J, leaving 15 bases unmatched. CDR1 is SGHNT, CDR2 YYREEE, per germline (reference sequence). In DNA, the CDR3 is TGTGCCAGCAGCTCCCGTTTAGGTAGCGGGAGGGCCAAAACCGGGGAGCTGTTTTTT. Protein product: CASSSRLGSGRAKTGELFF.

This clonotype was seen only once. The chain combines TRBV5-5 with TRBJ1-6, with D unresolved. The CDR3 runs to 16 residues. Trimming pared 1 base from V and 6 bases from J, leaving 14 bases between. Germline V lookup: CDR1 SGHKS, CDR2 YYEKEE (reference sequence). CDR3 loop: CASSLTPREGNSPLHF. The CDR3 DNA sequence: TGTGCCAGCAGCTTGACCCCACGCGAGGGTAATTCACCCCTCCACTTT.

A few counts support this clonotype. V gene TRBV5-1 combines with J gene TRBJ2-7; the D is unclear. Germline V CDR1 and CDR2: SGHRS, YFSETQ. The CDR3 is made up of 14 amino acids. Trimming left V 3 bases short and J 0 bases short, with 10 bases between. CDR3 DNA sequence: TGCGCCAGCAGCTCGAGACTCAGCTCCTACGAGCAGTACTTC. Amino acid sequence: CASSSRLSSYEQYF.